A selection of T cell receptor beta chains follows, all from one sample in a study of vaccination and CD4 T cells after COVID-19. MiXCR was run by TCRdb on the PCR reads, yielding one entry per CDR3 protein. The profile shows around 23,000 distinct CDR3 sequences, 43% of them singletons. These TCRs are of unknown antigen specificity. Sample: CD4+ T cells from blood, cultured in vitro, taken about 7 months after SARS-CoV-2 vaccination. Receptors originate from a human donor who had recovered from COVID-19. Both conserved end residues are part of each CDR3. Fields, in order: V gene, clone size, D gene, J gene, CDR3 DNA, CDR3 protein. A D gene is named only where the DNA matches it firmly. The size field is filled for only some rows; it gives once, few, many or a size class.

TRBV20-1	-	TRBD1	TRBJ1-6	TGCAGTGCTAGCAGCCGGGACAGGGGTCACTCACCCCTCCACTTT	CSASSRDRGHSPLHF
TRBV4-1	-	-	TRBJ2-1	TGCGCCAGCAGGCCAGCGGGACAACACAATGAGCAGTTCTTC	CASRPAGQHNEQFF
TRBV7-7	-	-	TRBJ2-3	TGTGCTAGCAGCTTAGCCCCCCCGGGGGTCGCGGGTCTCAGCACAGATACGCAGTATTTT	CASSLAPPGVAGLSTDTQYF
TRBV6-1	-	-	TRBJ2-6	TGTGCCAGCTACAGGGAGGCTGGGGCCAACGTCCTGACTTTC	CASYREAGANVLTF
TRBV5-8	-	-	TRBJ2-3	TGTGCCAGCACCTCCACTAGGCCACCCGAATATACGCAGTATTTT	CASTSTRPPEYTQYF
TRBV28	-	TRBD2	TRBJ2-2	TGTGCCAGCAGTGGACTAGGCCTCCCGTCGGGCGCCGGGGAGCTGTTTTTT	CASSGLGLPSGAGELFF
TRBV7-2	-	-	TRBJ2-1	TGTGCCAGCAGCATTGGGACCTCCCCAAACAATGAGCAGTTCTTC	CASSIGTSPNNEQFF
TRBV20-1	few	-	TRBJ1-1	TGCAGTGCTAGAGATCCTGGGGGGAACACTGAAGCTTTCTTT	CSARDPGGNTEAFF
TRBV7-9	-	TRBD1	TRBJ2-2	TGTGCCAGCAGCCGAAGGACAGGGATAATGGGCGGGGAGCTGTTTTTT	CASSRRTGIMGGELFF
TRBV20-1	few	-	TRBJ2-1	TGCAGTGCTAGTGGCGGCCTCATCGGGGGTGTTGAGCAGTTCTTC	CSASGGLIGGVEQFF
TRBV28	-	TRBD1	TRBJ2-2	TGTGCCAGCAGTTCTCAGGGGGCCGGGGAGCTGTTTTTT	CASSSQGAGELFF
TRBV18	once	-	TRBJ1-1	TGTGCCAGCTCAGTCAGGGTCAACACTGAAGCTTTCTTT	CASSVRVNTEAFF
TRBV6-1	-	-	TRBJ2-1	TGTGCCAGCAGGTCAGGGCCCTACAATGAGCAGTTCTTC	CASRSGPYNEQFF
TRBV28	once	-	TRBJ2-7	TGTGCCAGCCTGGACGCTGAGGCCTACGAGCAGTACTTC	CASLDAEAYEQYF
TRBV6-5	-	TRBD2	TRBJ2-4	TGTGCCAGCAGTTCCATAGCGGGAGATTGGAGAGACATTCAGTACTTC	CASSSIAGDWRDIQYF
TRBV6-1	few	-	TRBJ2-3	TGTGCCAGCAGTGAAGAGCAGAGCACAGATACGCAGTATTTT	CASSEEQSTDTQYF
TRBV20-1	few	TRBD2	TRBJ2-7	TGCAGAGTAGCGGGATCGTATGAATACGAGCAGTACTTC	CRVAGSYEYEQYF
TRBV20-1	few	TRBD2	TRBJ2-5	TGCAGTGCCCGGGGACTAGTGCAGCAAGAGACCCAGTACTTC	CSARGLVQQETQYF
TRBV20-1	-	TRBD2	TRBJ2-5	TGCAGTGCGCCGACTAGCGGGCCACAAGAGACCCAGTACTTC	CSAPTSGPQETQYF
TRBV28	-	-	TRBJ2-3	TGTGCCAGCAGACCTTCTAGGACAGCCCCAGATACGCAGTATTTT	CASRPSRTAPDTQYF
TRBV29-1	few	TRBD2	TRBJ2-3	TGCAGCGTGGGTGGGACTAGCGGGACGGTTACGCAGTATTTT	CSVGGTSGTVTQYF
TRBV7-9	-	-	TRBJ2-5	TGTGCCAGCAGCAAAACAGGGAGAGGAGAGACCCAGTACTTC	CASSKTGRGETQYF
TRBV19	-	TRBD2	TRBJ2-3	TGTGCCAGTAGTATGGGACTAGCGGGGGCTGCTAGCACAGATACGCAGTATTTT	CASSMGLAGAASTDTQYF
TRBV20-1	few	-	TRBJ2-1	TGCAGTGCTAGAGGAACGTACAATGAGCAGTTCTTC	CSARGTYNEQFF
TRBV23-1	-	-	TRBJ1-5	TGCGCCAGCAGTCAATCGCGAGGTCAGCCCCAGCATTTT	CASSQSRGQPQHF
TRBV27	-	TRBD1	TRBJ1-2	TGTGCCAGCAGTTTATTTTTAGGGGGCCGACTCTATGGCTACACCTTC	CASSLFLGGRLYGYTF
TRBV7-9	-	-	TRBJ2-5	TGTGCCAGCAGCTTAGATGGGAGGGAGACCCAGTACTTC	CASSLDGRETQYF
TRBV6-1	-	TRBD2	TRBJ2-7	TGTGCCAGCAGAACTAGCGGGACGACCTACGAGCAGTACTTC	CASRTSGTTYEQYF
TRBV20-1	few	TRBD1	TRBJ1-1	TGCAGTGCGGGGGACAGGGGGCTTGGCGAAGCTTTCTTT	CSAGDRGLGEAFF
TRBV7-7	-	-	TRBJ2-1	TGTGCCAGCAGCTTAGAGGGGCTTGGAGACAGTGAGCAGTTCTTC	CASSLEGLGDSEQFF
TRBV6-1	-	-	TRBJ2-1	TGTGCCAGCAGTGAAGTCTCGACTACCGGCAATGAGCAGTTCTTC	CASSEVSTTGNEQFF
TRBV20-1	-	-	TRBJ2-2	TGCAGTGCTAGACCGGGACAACCAAGCACCGGGGAGCTGTTTTTT	CSARPGQPSTGELFF
TRBV7-2	-	TRBD2	TRBJ2-1	TGTGCCAGCAGCACCCAACTAGCGGCGTCCTACAATGAGCAGTTCTTC	CASSTQLAASYNEQFF
TRBV6-1	-	TRBD1	TRBJ2-7	TGTGCCAGCCGGGGACAGGGAACCTACGAGCAGTACTTC	CASRGQGTYEQYF
TRBV24-1	few	-	TRBJ2-7	TGTGCCACATCAGACAGAATGTCCTACGAGCAGTACTTC	CATSDRMSYEQYF
TRBV6-1	-	-	TRBJ2-3	TGTGCCAGCAAGGTTTTCAGTGGTAGCACAGATACGCAGTATTTT	CASKVFSGSTDTQYF
TRBV20-1	-	TRBD2	TRBJ2-1	TGCAGTCCCAGAGGGAGTAGCGGGAGTGGTGGCTACAATGAGCAGTTCTTC	CSPRGSSGSGGYNEQFF
TRBV7-9	-	TRBD1	TRBJ1-1	TGTGCCAGCAGCTCACAGGGGAGCACTGAAGCTTTCTTT	CASSSQGSTEAFF
TRBV20-1	-	-	TRBJ1-1	TGCAGTGCCGGCGGCGGGCAGGGGCGGTACAAGGAAGCTTTCTTT	CSAGGGQGRYKEAFF
TRBV19	-	TRBD1	TRBJ1-5	TGTGCCAGTAGTAAGGGGGCAAGTCAGCCCCAGCATTTT	CASSKGASQPQHF
TRBV5-4	few	TRBD2	TRBJ2-3	TGTGCCAGCAGCGCTGGGACTAGCGGACTCGCAGATACGCAGTATTTT	CASSAGTSGLADTQYF
TRBV19	-	TRBD1	TRBJ1-5	TGTGCCCCAGGGGGGAGCCTCAGGGGCTCGTTTGGACGGGCTAGCAATCAGCCCCAGCATTTT	CAPGGSLRGSFGRASNQPQHF
TRBV7-7	-	-	TRBJ2-2	TGTGCCAGCAGCCGGGACCTCAGAGGCACCGGGGAGCTGTTTTTT	CASSRDLRGTGELFF
TRBV20-1	few	-	TRBJ1-5	TGCAGTGCTAGAGTAGGGTTCGATCCGGTTCAGCCCCAGCATTTT	CSARVGFDPVQPQHF
TRBV6-5	-	-	TRBJ1-5	TGTGCCAGCAGTTACTCGAACCAGAATCAGCCCCAGCATTTT	CASSYSNQNQPQHF
TRBV15	medium-sized	-	TRBJ2-5	TGTGCCACCAGCATCGGCGGTGGGGCGGGGGAGACCCAGTACTTC	CATSIGGGAGETQYF
TRBV20-1	-	-	TRBJ2-5	TGCAGTGCCTGGTCAGGAGGCGAGACCCAGTACTTC	CSAWSGGETQYF
TRBV20-1	-	-	TRBJ1-5	TGCAGTGCTACAGGGTGGAATCAGCCCCAGCATTTT	CSATGWNQPQHF
TRBV2	-	-	TRBJ2-6	TGTGCCAGCAGTGGGTATTGGGCGGCTGGGGCCAACGTCCTGACTTTC	CASSGYWAAGANVLTF
TRBV6-1	-	-	TRBJ2-1	TGTGCCAGCACTCGATCGCCAGGGGCCCACGAGCAGTTCTTC	CASTRSPGAHEQFF
TRBV2	-	-	TRBJ2-7	TGTGCCAGCACGGGTAGCGCGACCTACGAGCAGTACTTC	CASTGSATYEQYF
TRBV5-4	-	TRBD1	TRBJ1-1	TGTGCCAGCACCGTACCGGGACAGGGGGCATCTCAAGCTTTCTTT	CASTVPGQGASQAFF